This T cell receptor beta chain derives from a study of regulatory T cells in long-lasting Graves disease (dated by TCRdb to the early 2020s). General notes on the study: Antithyroid drugs had been taken for less than 3 months by newly diagnosed Graves' disease patients. Persistent Graves' disease patients were compared with newly diagnosed Graves' disease patients by peripheral blood TCR sequencing and RNA sequencing. The study took place in China and was registered as a clinical trial. TCR sequencing covered 13 persistent and approximately 20 newly diagnosed Graves' disease patients, around 33 samples in total. Broader findings and caveats from the paper: A larger number of public clonotypes was shared among persistent patients (around 2,700) than among newly diagnosed patients (around 970). Persistent disease showed preferential use of TRBV28, TRBJ1-2 and TRBJ2-5, whereas newly diagnosed disease favored TRBV20-1 and TRBJ2-1. The small sample size was acknowledged by the authors as a limitation that may reduce accuracy. Lower TCR Shannon entropy and fewer highly expanded clones were observed in persistent Graves' disease patients than in newly diagnosed patients, which suggested clonal expansion. Sequencing and analysis were limited to the TCR beta chain. Only peripheral blood was studied, because thyroid tissue, the primary lesion, was inaccessible.

Library method: multiplex PCR. The sequencer was an Illumina HiSeq 4000. TCR beta libraries were built with iRepertoire HTBI primers and Arm-PCR amplification of CDR3 regions. Before sequencing, the PCR products went through gel purification. The authors' pipeline ran thus. Across samples, 55 to 80 TRBV and roughly 15 TRBJ segments were identified and used for gene usage analysis of CDR3 amino acid clonotypes. Filtered high-quality paired reads were merged into contigs using COPE and FqMerger. BLAST was used to align contigs to IMGT TRBV, TRBD and TRBJ reference genes, with CDR3 defined following IMGT. Any clonotype with a frequency above 0.1% was classified as a highly expanded clone. Repertoire diversity was measured by Shannon entropy, and V-J evenness by the Gini coefficient. A clonotype was considered public if more than one individual shared it. The public reads were run again by TCRdb, first through fastp at Q25 and then through MiXCR, and only productive beta chains were kept. Here each entry gathers all rows of one CDR3 protein and keeps the most common genes and DNA. The V and J calls and clone size come from TCRdb's table, not from the authors' own analysis. This sample gives around 400,000 distinct CDR3 sequences in total; 15% to 17% of them show up just once. The ten largest clones add up to about 20% of the sample.

Remarks on this clonotype: This receptor's antigen is unknown. No quality values exist for individual bases; no much larger clone is one base distant.

The CDR3 measures 14 amino acids from cysteine to phenylalanine. Only the CDR3 DNA stays, 42 bases, in frame from base 1. Compared with germline, V lacks 0 bases and J lacks 3 bases; bases without a gene match: 1. Per the germline V gene, SGDLS is the CDR1 and YYNGEE is the CDR2. The meaning of the sample's time point label: newly diagnosed GD, antithyroid drugs for less than 3 months. For both TCR sequencing and RNA sequencing, RNA was extracted from PBMCs in TRIzol. Graves' disease was diagnosed according to American Thyroid Association guidelines. Patients were recruited from an endocrinology department in Xi'an, China. Each patient gave about 9.1 milliliters of peripheral blood, collected in an EDTA anticoagulant tube. Ficoll Paque Plus density gradient separation was used to isolate PBMCs, and no further T cell sorting was done. An Agilent 2100 Bioanalyzer and agarose gel were used to check RNA quality, and a NanoDrop 2000 was used to measure RNA concentration.

This receptor was taken from a female donor with Graves disease. This chain is built from TRBV9 and TRBJ2-7; 9 bases in the middle match TRBD2. Sequenced here: peripheral blood mononuclear cells (PBMCs), sampled at new diagnosis, from a patient treated with antithyroid drugs. The nucleotide sequence is given as TGTGCCAGCAGCGTAGGTAGCGGGGGCTACGAGCAGTACTTC. This is translated as CASSVGSGGYEQYF.